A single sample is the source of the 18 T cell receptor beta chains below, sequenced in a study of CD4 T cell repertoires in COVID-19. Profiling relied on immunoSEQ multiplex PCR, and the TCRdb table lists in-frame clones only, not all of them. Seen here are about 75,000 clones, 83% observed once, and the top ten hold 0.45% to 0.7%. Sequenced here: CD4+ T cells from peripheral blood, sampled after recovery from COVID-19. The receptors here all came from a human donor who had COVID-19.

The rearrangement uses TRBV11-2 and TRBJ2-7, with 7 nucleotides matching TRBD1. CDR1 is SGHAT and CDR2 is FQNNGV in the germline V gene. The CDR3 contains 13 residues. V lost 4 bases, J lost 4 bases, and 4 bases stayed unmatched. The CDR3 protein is CASSSGQPYEQYF. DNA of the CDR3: TGTGCCAGCAGCTCGGGACAGCCTTACGAGCAGTACTTC.

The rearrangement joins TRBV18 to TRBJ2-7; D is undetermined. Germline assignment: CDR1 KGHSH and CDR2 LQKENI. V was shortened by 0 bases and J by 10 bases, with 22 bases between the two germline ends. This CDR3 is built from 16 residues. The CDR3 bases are TGTGCCAGCTCACCACCTTCCTCCAGTCGGACCTCCCCCCAGTACTTC. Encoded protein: CASSPPSSSRTSPQYF. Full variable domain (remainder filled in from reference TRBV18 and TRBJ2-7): NAGVMQNPRHLVRRRGQEARLRCSPMKGHSHVYWYRQLPEEGLKFMVYLQKENIIDESGMPKERFSAEFPKEGPSILRIQQVVRGDSAAYFCASSPPSSSRTSPQYFGPGTRLTVT.

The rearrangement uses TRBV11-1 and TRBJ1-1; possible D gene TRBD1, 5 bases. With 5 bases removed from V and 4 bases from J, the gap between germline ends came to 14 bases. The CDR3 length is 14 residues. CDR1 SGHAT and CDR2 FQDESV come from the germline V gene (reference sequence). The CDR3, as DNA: TGTGCCAGCAGCCGAGGGACGGCCGGCACTGAAGCTTTCTTT. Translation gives CASSRGTAGTEAFF.

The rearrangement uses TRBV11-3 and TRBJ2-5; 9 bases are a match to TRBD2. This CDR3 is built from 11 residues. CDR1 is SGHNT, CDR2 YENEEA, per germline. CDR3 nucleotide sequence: TGTGCTAGCGGGAGCCGGGAGACCCAGTACTTC. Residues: CASGSRETQYF.

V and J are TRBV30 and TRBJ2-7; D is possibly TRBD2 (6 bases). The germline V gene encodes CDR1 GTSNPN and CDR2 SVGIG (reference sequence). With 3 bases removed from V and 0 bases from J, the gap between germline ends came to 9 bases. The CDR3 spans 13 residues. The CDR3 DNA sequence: TGTGCCTGGAGCCCGGGACTCTCCTACGAGCAGTACTTC. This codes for CAWSPGLSYEQYF.

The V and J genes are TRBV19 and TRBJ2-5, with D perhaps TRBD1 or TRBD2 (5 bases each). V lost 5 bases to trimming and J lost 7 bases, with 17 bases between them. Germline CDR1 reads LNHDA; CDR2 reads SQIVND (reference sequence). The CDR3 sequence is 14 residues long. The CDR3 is CASSDSGAVGTQYF. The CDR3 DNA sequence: TGTGCCAGTAGTGATTCCGGGGCTGTGGGGACCCAGTACTTC.

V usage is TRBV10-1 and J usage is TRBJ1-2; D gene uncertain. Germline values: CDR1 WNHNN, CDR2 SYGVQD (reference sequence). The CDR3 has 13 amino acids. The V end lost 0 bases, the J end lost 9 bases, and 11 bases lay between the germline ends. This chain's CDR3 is CASSESNNGRYTF. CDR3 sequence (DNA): TGCGCCAGCAGTGAGTCGAACAATGGCCGCTACACCTTC.

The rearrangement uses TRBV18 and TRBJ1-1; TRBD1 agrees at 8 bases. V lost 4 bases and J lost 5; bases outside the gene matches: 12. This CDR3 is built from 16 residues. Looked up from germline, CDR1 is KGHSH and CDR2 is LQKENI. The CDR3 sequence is CASSLGQGRLFTEAFF. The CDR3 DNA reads TGTGCCAGCTCACTCGGACAGGGAAGGTTATTTACTGAAGCTTTCTTT.

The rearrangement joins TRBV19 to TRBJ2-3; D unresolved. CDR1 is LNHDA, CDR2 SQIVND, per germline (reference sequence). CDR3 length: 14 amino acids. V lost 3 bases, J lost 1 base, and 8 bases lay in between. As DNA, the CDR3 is TGTGCCAGTAGTATTGGCAAACGCACAGATACGCAGTATTTT. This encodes CASSIGKRTDTQYF.

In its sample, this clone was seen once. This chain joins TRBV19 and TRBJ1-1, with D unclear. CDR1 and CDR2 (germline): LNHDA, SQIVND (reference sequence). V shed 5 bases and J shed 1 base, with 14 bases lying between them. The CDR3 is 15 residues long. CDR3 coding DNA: TGTGCCAGTAGTGTGGCACAGAGACGGAACACTGAAGCTTTCTTT. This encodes CASSVAQRRNTEAFF.

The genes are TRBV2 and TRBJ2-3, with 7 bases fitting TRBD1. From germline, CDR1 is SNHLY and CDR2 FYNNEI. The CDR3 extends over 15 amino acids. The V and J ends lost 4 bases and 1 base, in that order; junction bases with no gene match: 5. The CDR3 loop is CASSGQGYGTDTQYF. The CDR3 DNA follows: TGTGCCAGCAGTGGACAGGGCTACGGCACAGATACGCAGTATTTT. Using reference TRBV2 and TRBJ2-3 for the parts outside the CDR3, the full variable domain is EPEVTQTPSHQVTQMGQEVILRCVPISNHLYFYWYRQILGQKVEFLVSFYNNEISEKSEIFDDQFSVERPDGSNFTLKIRSTKLEDSAMYFCASSGQGYGTDTQYFGPGTRLTVL.

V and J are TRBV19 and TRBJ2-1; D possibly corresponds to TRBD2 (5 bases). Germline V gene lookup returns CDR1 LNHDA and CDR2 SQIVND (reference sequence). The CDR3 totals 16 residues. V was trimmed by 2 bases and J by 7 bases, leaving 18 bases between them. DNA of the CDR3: TGTGCCAGTAGTATATTGAGGGCCTCGACCCCGAATGAGCAGTTCTTC. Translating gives CASSILRASTPNEQFF.

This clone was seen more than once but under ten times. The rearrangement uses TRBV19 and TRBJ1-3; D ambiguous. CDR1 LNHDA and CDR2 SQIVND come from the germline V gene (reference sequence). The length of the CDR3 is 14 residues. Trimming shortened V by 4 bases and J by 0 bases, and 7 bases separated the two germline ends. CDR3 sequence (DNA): TGTGCCAGTAGTACCACACGCTCTGGAAACACCATATATTTT. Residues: CASSTTRSGNTIYF.

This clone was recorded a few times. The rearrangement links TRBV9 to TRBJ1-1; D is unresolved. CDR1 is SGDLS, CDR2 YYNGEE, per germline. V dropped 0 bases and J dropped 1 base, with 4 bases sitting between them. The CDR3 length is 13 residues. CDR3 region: CASSVDRNTEAFF. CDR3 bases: TGTGCCAGCAGCGTAGACCGGAACACTGAAGCTTTCTTT.

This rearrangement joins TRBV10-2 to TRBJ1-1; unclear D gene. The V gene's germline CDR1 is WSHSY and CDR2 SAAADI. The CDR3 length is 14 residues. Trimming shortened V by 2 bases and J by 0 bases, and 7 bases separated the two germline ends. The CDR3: CASSEQVLNTEAFF. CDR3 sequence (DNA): TGCGCCAGCAGTGAGCAGGTGTTGAACACTGAAGCTTTCTTT.

CDR3: CASSPEVRDTEAFF. In nucleotides, the CDR3 is TGTGCCAGCAGCCCAGAGGTCCGGGACACTGAAGCTTTCTTT. V and J are TRBV3-1 (or the pseudogene TRBV3-2) and TRBJ1-1; no definite D call. Trimming shortened V by 4 bases and J by 3 bases, and 12 bases separated the two germline ends. CDR3 length: 14 amino acids. Germline V gene data show CDR1 as LGHDT and CDR2 as YNNKEL (reference sequence).

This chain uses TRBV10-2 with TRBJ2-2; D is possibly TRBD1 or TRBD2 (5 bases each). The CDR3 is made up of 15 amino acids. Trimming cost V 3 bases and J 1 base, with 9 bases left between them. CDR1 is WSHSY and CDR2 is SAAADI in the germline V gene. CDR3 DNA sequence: TGCGCCAGCAGTGAAGGGACCAGGAACACCGGGGAGCTGTTTTTT. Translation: CASSEGTRNTGELFF.

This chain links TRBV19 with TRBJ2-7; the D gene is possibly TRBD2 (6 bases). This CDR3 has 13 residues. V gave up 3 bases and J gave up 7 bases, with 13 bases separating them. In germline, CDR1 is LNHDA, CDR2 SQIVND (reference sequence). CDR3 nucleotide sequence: TGTGCCAGTAGTATGGGGCGGGATTTGGAGCAGTACTTC. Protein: CASSMGRDLEQYF.